One sample yielded the 10 T cell receptor beta chains listed below, sequenced in a study of post-analysis software for immune sequencing data. Findings of the study overall: In patients, TRBV5-6, TRBV5-1 and TRBV20-1 belonged to five TRBV segments found more frequently than in controls.

Their antigens remain unidentified. Unique molecular identifiers were carried by the TCR beta cDNA libraries. From the PCR reads, TCRdb called clonotypes with MiXCR, one entry per CDR3 protein. The sample carries approximately 690,000 distinct CDR3 sequences, roughly three fifths recorded once. The sequenced sample consisted of blood. All receptors come from a girl aged 2-10 years with multiple sclerosis.

The chain employs TRBV12-3 or TRBV12-4 and TRBJ1-3; no clear D. Trimming removed 8 bases from V and 3 bases from J, with 8 bases in between. CDR3 length: 12 amino acids. The CDR3 reads CASGTYGNTIYF. The CDR3 DNA sequence: TGTGCCAGCGGAACGTATGGAAACACCATATATTTT.

This clonotype was counted only a few times. This rearrangement joins TRBV4-1 to TRBJ2-2; D remains unclear. V dropped 2 bases and J dropped 5 bases, with 12 bases sitting between them. Germline-derived CDR1 and CDR2 are MGHRA and YSYEKL. The CDR3 spans 15 residues. CDR3 loop: CASSQTSFPTGELFF. CDR3 sequence (DNA): TGCGCCAGCAGCCAAACGTCGTTCCCAACCGGGGAGCTGTTTTTT.

There are a few counts of this clonotype. V and J are TRBV7-2 and TRBJ2-7; D is unclear. The germline V gene encodes CDR1 SGHTA and CDR2 FQGNSA. The length of the CDR3 is 14 residues. V was pared by 4 bases and J by 2 bases, with 12 bases between. As DNA, the CDR3 is TGTGCCAGCAGCTCATCAGCTGTAACCTACGAGCAGTACTTC. This translates into CASSSSAVTYEQYF. The whole variable domain, filled in from reference TRBV7-2 and TRBJ2-7, reads GAGVSQSPSNKVTEKGKDVELRCDPISGHTALYWYRQSLGQGLEFLIYFQGNSAPDKSGLPSDRFSAERTGGSVSTLTIQRTQQEDSAVYLCASSSSAVTYEQYFGPGTRLTVT.

The chain has TRBV12-3 or TRBV12-4 and TRBJ2-7; D tentatively fits TRBD1 or TRBD2 (5 bases each). V was shortened by 3 bases and J by 0 bases, with 12 bases between the two germline ends. This CDR3 comprises 15 residues. The CDR3 DNA reads TGTGCCAGCAGTTTTGGGGACGGACCCTCCTACGAGCAGTACTTC. Translated: CASSFGDGPSYEQYF.

This chain uses TRBV4-1 with TRBJ2-7, with 8 bases aligning to TRBD2. CDR3 length: 17 amino acids. V dropped 0 bases and J dropped 3; count of bases not matched to a gene: 10. Germline loops: CDR1 MGHRA, CDR2 YSYEKL. CDR3 protein: CASSQDPGSGTCYEQYF. CDR3 bases: TGCGCCAGCAGCCAAGACCCAGGTAGCGGGACATGCTACGAGCAGTACTTC.

The rearrangement uses TRBV6-1 and TRBJ1-1; 10 bases map to TRBD1. This CDR3 is 12 amino acids long. Losses at the gene ends were 4 bases for V and 10 bases for J; bases not matched to a gene: 3. Germline V gene data show CDR1 as MNHNS and CDR2 as SASEGT. The CDR3 reads CASSGTGGGAFF. Written as DNA, the CDR3 is TGTGCCAGCAGTGGGACAGGGGGGGGAGCTTTCTTT.

This chain's CDR3 is CASSSDRGPGLNVLTF. In DNA form, the CDR3 reads TGTGCCAGCAGCTCCGACAGGGGACCGGGTCTCAACGTCCTGACTTTC. This chain uses TRBV7-3 with TRBJ2-6; TRBD1 matches at 8 bases. The CDR3 is 16 amino acids. Germline lookup yields CDR1 SGHTA and CDR2 FQGTGA. V dropped 4 bases and J dropped 9; count of bases not matched to a gene: 11. Using reference TRBV7-3 and TRBJ2-6 for the parts outside the CDR3, the full variable domain is GAGVSQTPSNKVTEKGKYVELRCDPISGHTALYWYRQSLGQGPEFLIYFQGTGAADDSGLPNDRFFAVRPEGSVSTLKIQRTERGDSAVYLCASSSDRGPGLNVLTFGAGSRLTVL.

This rearrangement joins TRBV20-1 to TRBJ2-5; D unresolved. Germline V gene sequence: CDR1 DFQATT, CDR2 SNEGSKA (reference sequence). The V end lost 0 bases, the J end lost 1 base, and 12 bases lay between the germline ends. The length of the CDR3 is 15 residues. The CDR3 region has the DNA TGCAGTGCTAGAGACTTCGGTGGGGTCCAAGAGACCCAGTACTTC. Residues: CSARDFGGVQETQYF.

This clonotype was detected a few times. This chain links TRBV29-1 with TRBJ2-1, with 7 bases fitting TRBD2. The CDR3 contains 16 residues. CDR1 and CDR2 (germline): SQVTM, ANQGSEA. The J segment lost 0 bases and the V segment lost 0 bases, leaving 5 bases of the junction unmatched. The CDR3, as DNA: TGCAGCGTTGAAGATCAAGAGCGGGGCTCCTACAATGAGCAGTTCTTC. It yields the protein CSVEDQERGSYNEQFF.

The chain uses TRBV6-6 and TRBJ2-3, with D possibly TRBD1 on 6 matching bases. The CDR3 runs 17 residues. V lost 0 bases and J lost 9, with 22 bases in between. Germline values: CDR1 MNHNY, CDR2 SVGAGI (reference sequence). CDR3 protein: CASSYSTLRGHPLTQYF. CDR3 coding DNA: TGTGCCAGCAGTTACTCGACCCTCAGGGGACACCCCCTGACGCAGTATTTT.